The rows below give T cell receptor beta chains drawn from one sample of a study of identical twins. MiXCR, applied by TCRdb to the 5' RACE reads, yields one record per CDR3 protein. The profile shows approximately 600,000 distinct CDR3 sequences, more than 9% of them singletons. These data were also filed under a second study, of yellow fever vaccine responses in identical twins.

The material sequenced was PBMCs. The receptors come from a woman younger than 30 in good health. CDR3s include the opening cysteine and the closing phenylalanine or tryptophan. A D gene is named only where the DNA matches it firmly. Where a row states a size, it is once, few, many or the class of an expanded clone; other rows omit it.

>NA|few|TRBV7-2|TRBJ2-5
CASSLAAGTETQYF
TGTGCCAGCAGCTTAGCCGCGGGAACGGAGACCCAGTACTTC
>NA|NA|TRBV3-1|TRBJ1-5
CASSMGGDQPQHF
TGTGCCAGCAGTATGGGGGGCGACCAGCCCCAGCATTTT
>TRBD1|NA|TRBV28|TRBJ2-7
CASTKTGGKDEQYF
TGTGCCAGCACGAAGACAGGGGGCAAAGACGAGCAGTACTTC
>TRBD1|few|TRBV2|TRBJ2-3
CASNSDRASDTQYF
TGTGCCAGCAACTCGGACAGGGCCTCAGATACGCAGTATTTT
>NA|NA|TRBV2|TRBJ2-7
CASSDEGRTIYEQYF
TGTGCCAGCAGTGACGAGGGAAGGACCATCTACGAGCAGTACTTC
>TRBD1|few|TRBV29-1|TRBJ2-5
CSVEGGTVETQYF
TGCAGCGTTGAAGGGGGGACAGTGGAGACCCAGTACTTC
>TRBD2|few|TRBV6-5|TRBJ2-1
CASSYAGGDPSSYNEQFF
TGTGCCAGCAGTTACGCGGGGGGGGACCCAAGCTCCTACAATGAGCAGTTCTTC
>TRBD1|few|TRBV12-3/TRBV12-4|TRBJ2-6
CASTRGEGALRGANVLTF
TGTGCCAGCACCCGAGGAGAGGGGGCGCTTAGGGGGGCCAACGTCCTGACTTTC
>TRBD2|many|TRBV2|TRBJ2-5
CASRPGTSGQETQYF
TGTGCCAGCAGACCCGGGACTAGCGGGCAAGAGACCCAGTACTTC
>NA|many|TRBV6-2/TRBV6-3|TRBJ2-1
CASSSQGPSYNEQFF
TGTGCCAGCAGTAGTCAGGGCCCCTCCTACAATGAGCAGTTCTTC
>TRBD2|few|TRBV12-3/TRBV12-4|TRBJ2-4
CASSPGREGGWFTKNIQYF
TGTGCCAGCAGTCCCGGGAGGGAGGGAGGTTGGTTTACCAAAAACATTCAGTACTTC
>TRBD1|many|TRBV6-6|TRBJ1-2
CASSRQGMGGYTF
TGTGCCAGCAGTCGACAGGGCATGGGTGGCTACACCTTC
>TRBD2|NA|TRBV4-1|TRBJ2-2
CATQGSGGAGELFF
TGCGCCACCCAAGGGAGCGGGGGGGCCGGGGAGCTGTTTTTT
>TRBD1|NA|TRBV7-9|TRBJ1-6
CASSLGTGQDSPLHF
TGTGCCAGCAGCCTGGGGACAGGGCAGGATTCACCCCTCCACTTT
>TRBD2|NA|TRBV20-1|TRBJ2-3
CSATITRQTNGERGLTDTQYF
TGCAGTGCTACCATCACACGCCAGACTAACGGGGAGCGGGGCCTCACAGATACGCAGTATTTT
>NA|many|TRBV20-1|TRBJ2-1
CSARDARGSSYNEQFF
TGCAGTGCTAGAGATGCGCGGGGAAGCTCCTACAATGAGCAGTTCTTC
>TRBD2|few|TRBV19|TRBJ2-1
CASKGGASGRVEQFF
TGTGCCAGTAAGGGTGGGGCTAGCGGGAGAGTTGAGCAGTTCTTC
>TRBD1|NA|TRBV2|TRBJ2-2
CASNPGQVNTGELFF
TGTGCCAGTAATCCGGGACAGGTTAACACCGGGGAGCTGTTTTTT
>TRBD2|few|TRBV11-2|TRBJ2-7
CASSSAGTSGGAYEQYF
TGTGCCAGCAGCTCTGCCGGGACTAGCGGGGGGGCCTACGAGCAGTACTTC
>NA|few|TRBV5-5|TRBJ2-5
CASSSIGGTQETQYF
TGTGCCAGCAGCTCGATCGGCGGGACCCAAGAGACCCAGTACTTC
>NA|many|TRBV12-3/TRBV12-4|TRBJ1-5
CASRGLGNQPQHF
TGTGCCTCGCGGGGGCTAGGGAATCAGCCCCAGCATTTT
>TRBD2|NA|TRBV12-3/TRBV12-4|TRBJ2-3
CTSSLDGLAGGPGTDTQYF
TGTACCAGCAGTTTAGATGGACTAGCGGGAGGGCCCGGCACAGATACGCAGTATTTT
>NA|many|TRBV6-1|TRBJ1-2
CASSGQGSDAWGFGGYTF
TGTGCCAGCAGTGGGCAGGGGTCCGACGCATGGGGCTTTGGCGGCTACACCTTC
>NA|NA|TRBV10-3|TRBJ2-5
CATSPQGDWGETQYF
TGTGCCACGTCTCCCCAGGGTGATTGGGGAGAGACCCAGTACTTC
>NA|few|TRBV6-4|TRBJ2-5
CASSATGSQGETQYF
TGTGCCAGCAGCGCCACGGGGAGCCAGGGGGAGACCCAGTACTTC
>NA|NA|TRBV30|TRBJ1-6
CAWSVRKGDNSPLHF
TGTGCCTGGAGTGTACGGAAGGGGGATAATTCACCCCTCCACTTT
>NA|NA|TRBV5-6|TRBJ2-1
CASSMRQAPYNEQFF
TGTGCCAGCAGCATGAGACAGGCGCCATACAATGAGCAGTTCTTC
>NA|few|TRBV5-1|TRBJ1-6
CASSEGVYNSPLHF
TGCGCCAGCAGCGAGGGCGTATATAATTCACCCCTCCACTTT
>NA|few|TRBV7-3|TRBJ1-6
CASSLGLGDSPLHF
TGTGCCAGCAGCTTAGGACTTGGGGATTCACCCCTCCACTTT
>TRBD2|NA|TRBV2|TRBJ2-1
CASTGGSGTSLTSSYNEQFF
TGTGCCAGCACCGGAGGATCCGGGACTAGCCTCACGAGCTCCTACAATGAGCAGTTCTTC
>NA|NA|TRBV5-1|TRBJ2-1
CASSLVPRSYNEQFF
TGCGCCAGCAGCTTGGTACCCCGCTCCTACAATGAGCAGTTCTTC
>TRBD2|NA|TRBV29-1|TRBJ2-7
CSVSGGGSYEQYF
TGCAGCGTAAGCGGGGGGGGCTCCTACGAGCAGTACTTC
>TRBD1|many|TRBV12-3/TRBV12-4|TRBJ2-7
CASTTTGPEQYF
TGTGCCAGCACCACGACAGGGCCCGAGCAGTACTTC
>NA|few|TRBV28|TRBJ2-7
CASILRGTNEQYF
TGTGCCAGCATCCTGAGGGGGACCAACGAGCAGTACTTC
>NA|NA|TRBV20-1|TRBJ2-1
CSARLPGPTENEQFF
TGCAGTGCCCGCCTCCCGGGACCCACGGAGAATGAGCAGTTCTTC
>TRBD1|many|TRBV27|TRBJ2-1
CASSHPRQGGYNEQFF
TGTGCCAGCAGTCACCCCAGACAGGGGGGTTACAATGAGCAGTTCTTC
>NA|few|TRBV20-1|TRBJ2-7
CSADYDRSDYEQYF
TGCAGTGCTGACTACGACAGGTCGGACTACGAGCAGTACTTC
>NA|many|TRBV13|TRBJ2-2
CASSLRTSGELFF
TGTGCCAGCAGCTTACGGACCTCCGGGGAGCTGTTTTTT
>NA|NA|TRBV2|TRBJ2-1
CASSEVASGSLF
NA
>TRBD2|NA|TRBV18|TRBJ2-3
CASSCRSGAQLTDTQYF
TGTGCCAGCTCATGTCGTAGCGGGGCCCAACTCACAGATACGCAGTATTTT